Reported below is one T cell receptor beta chain. The antigen is not known. The data were obtained in a study of a mutant IDH1 vaccine in newly diagnosed glioma. Across the whole study: Treated patients showed a male proportion of roughly 62%, a female proportion of roughly 40%, and a mean age of approximately 40 years. Radiotherapy, temozolomide, or both had been given previously, and both were given to most. Notes on the study in general: Seemingly, pseudoprogression had no relation to changes in the top peripheral T cell clonotypes.

Time point here: baseline, week 1 (first vaccination visit). The treatment denotes: pre-vaccination baseline after standard-of-care therapy. Data came from immunoSEQ multiplex PCR; TCRdb stores just in-frame clones and leaves some out. Of about 32,000 clones detected, about four fifths appear once; the ten largest clones hold roughly a fifth. CDR1 SGDLS and CDR2 YYNGEE come from the germline V gene. This CDR3 contains 16 residues. Trimming removed 0 bases at V and 0 bases at J, with 10 bases between. The sample was PBMCs, taken from a glioma patient treated with radiotherapy, temozolomide or both. The receptor's source is a man aged 25 to 40 with glioma. The rearrangement links TRBV9 to TRBJ1-3; D is undetermined. CDR3 sequence reads: CASSVDPSNSGNTIYF. CDR3 DNA: TGTGCCAGCAGCGTAGACCCCTCCAACTCTGGAAACACCATATATTTT.